This TCR beta chain derives from a study of T cell responses to AZD1222 COVID-19 vaccine (dated by TCRdb to the early 2020s). Study-level background: AZD1222 recipients whose second dose came at about 4 weeks and those whose second dose came at about 12 weeks were combined into one group, since spike-specific TCR depth and breadth did not differ between the two schedules. Trial participants were enrolled by age into subgroups of 18-55, 56-69 and 70-plus years, and about 150, 27 and 61 TCR-sequenced participants, respectively, were included in these subgroups. TCR sequencing covered 233 trial participants: 207 given two doses of AZD1222 and approximately 26 given two doses of MenACWY control vaccine. Broad study findings and their caveats: Participants were mostly white British, with more females than males. The authors suggested clonal diversity may have been underestimated. The 56-69-year group was small, and its depth increase did not reach significance, likely because of low power. No day 14 peak-response samples were available, so repertoires were characterized only after the peak T cell response. CD4 TCRs associated with the vaccine covered the entire spike protein, and the dominant responses were in regions 160-218 and 743-854. Nearly half of unique spike-specific TCRs reportedly recognized epitopes outside regions mutated in the B.1.351 and B.1.1.7 variants. A significant rise in spike-specific TCR breadth and depth was observed after two AZD1222 doses relative to day 0 and relative to MenACWY recipients. Conclusions about previously exposed vaccinees were limited because only a handful of AZD1222 recipients were SARS-CoV-2 seropositive at baseline.

From cysteine to phenylalanine, the CDR3 is 15 amino acids long. Only CDR3 DNA remains: 45 bases, in frame from the first base. Trimming accounts for 4 bases at V and 1 base at J, while the number of junction bases matched to no gene is 1. As encoded in the germline V gene, CDR1 is SGHRS while CDR2 is YFSETQ. Notes on this clone: The specificity of this receptor is unknown. No per-base quality is available; no much larger clone lies one base away.

The CDR3 regions of human TCRbeta chains were subjected to immunosequencing. The authors' analysis ran thus. Repertoire TCRs were checked for matches against a reference library of SARS-CoV-2-specific TCRs that had been generated using the MIRA antigen-specificity platform. Breadth was defined as the fraction of unique TCRs that were SARS-CoV-2-associated. Depth was defined as the fraction of total T cells that were SARS-CoV-2-associated. Each spike-specific TCR was assigned to its reactive spike region and to a CD4 or CD8 class using the MIRA data. Log10-transformed breadth and depth values were compared by one-way ANOVA with Sidak's multiple comparisons tests. Imported from immuneACCESS, the table was reduced by TCRdb to in-frame sequences with V and J called. These copies leave out some clones; in studies compared against another copy, an unresolved V gene accounts for under half, and the cause of the remainder is not known. V and J calls and clone size are copied from that table; D and trimming were computed from the DNA. The sample table shows more than 150,000 clones, and 70% to 90% are seen once. Of the sample, approximately 0.5% is held by the ten largest clones.

What this sample's time point label stands for: baseline before first vaccination. The vaccinee samples were drawn from two UK trials, COV001 and COV002, one of which was a single-blind randomized controlled phase 2/3 trial testing AZD1222 (ChAdOx1 nCoV-19) in healthy adults. For TCRbeta chain sequencing, PBMC samples from trial participants were taken at day 0 and at day 28 after the second dose. The chain joins TRBV5-1 to TRBJ2-2; 10 central bases correspond to TRBD2. Here the sequenced sample was peripheral blood, taken on day 0 of AZD1222 vaccination. The receptor comes from an adult in good health. The CDR3: CASSRTSGNTGELFF. The base sequence is TGCGCCAGCAGCCGGACTAGCGGGAACACCGGGGAGCTGTTTTTT.